The 22 T cell receptor beta chains below all came from one sample that was sequenced in a study of T cell responses to AZD1222 COVID-19 vaccine. Some clones are missing from TCRdb's copy, which holds only in-frame ones; the method was immunoSEQ multiplex PCR. Counted here are hundreds of thousands of clones, around 93% occurring once; the ten biggest clones make up less than 1.2%. The sequencing here drew on peripheral blood, taken on day 0 of MenACWY control vaccination. These receptors all stem from an adult in good health.

The rearrangement links TRBV5-1 to TRBJ2-1; D is possibly TRBD2 (5 bases). Trimming pared 2 bases from V and 3 bases from J, leaving 12 bases between. CDR1 and CDR2 (germline): SGHRS, YFSETQ. CDR3 length equals 15 residues. The CDR3 DNA follows: TGCGCCAGCAGCTTTTCCCCGGGGATCTACAATGAGCAGTTCTTC. Protein: CASSFSPGIYNEQFF.

This sequence joins TRBV7-3 and TRBJ2-7; D might be TRBD1 (5 bases). Germline V gives CDR1 SGHTA, CDR2 FQGTGA. This CDR3 is 13 amino acids long. Trimming took off 0 bases at V and 3 bases at J, with 6 bases between the two ends. The CDR3: CASSLTDNYEQYF. DNA of the CDR3: TGTGCCAGCAGCTTAACGGACAACTACGAGCAGTACTTC.

This clone turned up a few times. The chain couples TRBV7-2 to TRBJ2-3; 9 bases agree with TRBD2. From germline, CDR1 is SGHTA and CDR2 FQGNSA. The CDR3 runs 18 residues. Losses at the gene ends were 1 base for V and 1 base for J; bases not matched to a gene: 9. The CDR3 bases are TGTGCCAGCAGCTTAGACGCTAGCGGGATTCCTCGCACAGATACGCAGTATTTT. Translation: CASSLDASGIPRTDTQYF.

The chain recombines TRBV5-1 with TRBJ2-5; TRBD1 agrees at 9 bases. Germline CDR1 is SGHRS and CDR2 is YFSETQ. The CDR3 sequence is 16 residues long. J was trimmed by 5 bases and V by 1 base; bases with no gene match: 9. The CDR3 here is CASSLRTGGVVETQYF. The CDR3 DNA follows: TGCGCCAGCAGCTTGCGCACAGGGGGCGTGGTGGAGACCCAGTACTTC. Based on the CDR3 plus reference TRBV5-1 and TRBJ2-5, the full variable domain is KAGVTQTPRYLIKTRGQQVTLSCSPISGHRSVSWYQQTPGQGLQFLFEYFSETQRNKGNFPGRFSGRQFSNSRSEMNVSTLELGDSALYLCASSLRTGGVVETQYFGPGTRLLVL.

The V gene is TRBV28, the J gene TRBJ1-5; D remains unclear. The CDR3 runs 13 residues. CDR1 and CDR2 from the germline V gene are MDHEN and SYDVKM. V dropped 3 bases and J dropped 3 bases, with 6 bases sitting between them. The CDR3: CASSLVLNQPQHF. DNA for the CDR3: TGTGCCAGCAGTTTGGTCCTCAATCAGCCCCAGCATTTT.

The chain uses TRBV10-1 and TRBJ1-2, with 7 bases identical to TRBD1. Germline CDR1 and CDR2: WNHNN and SYGVQD (reference sequence). The CDR3 is 14 amino acids. V gave up 0 bases and J gave up 7 bases; unmatched junction bases: 5. The CDR3 DNA reads as TGCGCCAGCAGTGAGTCAGGAGGGGGCTCTGGCTACACCTTC. This translates into CASSESGGGSGYTF.

The chain couples TRBV29-1 to TRBJ1-2, with 9 positions matching TRBD1. The CDR3 totals 13 residues. Germline CDR1 is SQVTM and CDR2 is ANQGSEA. Trimming took 7 bases from V and 8 from J; bases not matched to a gene: 11. Written as DNA, the CDR3 is TGCAGCGCCTCGACAGGGGGGACCTGGGGCTACACCTTC. This codes for CSASTGGTWGYTF.

The chain has TRBV11-2 and TRBJ1-2, with TRBD1 matching over 9 bases. The germline V gene has CDR1 SGHAT and CDR2 FQNNGV. J gave up 14 bases and V 0 bases, and 13 bases lay outside the gene matches. The CDR3 runs to 15 residues. This CDR3 is CASSLDRQDRGRATF. The CDR3 DNA reads as TGTGCCAGCAGCTTAGATCGCCAGGACAGGGGCCGGGCAACCTTC.

This chain uses TRBV5-1 with TRBJ1-1; perhaps TRBD1 as D (5 bases). V dropped 7 bases and J dropped 0 bases, with 28 bases sitting between them. Per germline, CDR1 SGHRS and CDR2 YFSETQ. This CDR3 has 19 amino acids. The CDR3 loop reads CASGIPMAGKDIMNTEAFF. The CDR3 region has the DNA TGCGCCAGCGGGATTCCGATGGCAGGGAAGGACATTATGAACACTGAAGCTTTCTTT.

This clone was seen only once. The chain employs TRBV5-4 and TRBJ2-7, with 7 bases lining up with TRBD1. Per germline, CDR1 SGHNT and CDR2 YYREEE (reference sequence). Trimming removed 4 bases from V and 3 bases from J; junction bases left unmatched: 4. This CDR3 comprises 13 residues. CDR3 sequence: CASSLRGYYEQYF. The CDR3 DNA reads as TGTGCCAGCAGCCTCAGGGGGTACTACGAGCAGTACTTC.

The count of this clone is one. DNA for the CDR3: TGTGCCAGCAGTGACCCGCTCTTGAGTCCACATAAGCAGTTCTTC. Protein sequence: CASSDPLLSPHKQFF. The J gene is TRBJ2-1, the V gene TRBV6-4; D remains unclear. The V end lost 2 bases, the J end lost 11 bases, and 19 bases lay between the germline ends. Looked up from germline, CDR1 is MRHNA and CDR2 is SNTAGT. This CDR3 spans 15 amino acids.

J is TRBJ2-7 and V is TRBV6-5, with D possibly matching TRBD2 (7 bases). Per the germline V gene, CDR1 is MNHEY and CDR2 is SVGAGI. V was trimmed by 5 bases and J by 4 bases, leaving 18 bases between them. The CDR3 is 15 amino acids. The CDR3 nucleotides are TGTGCCAGCAGTAGGGGGGCGGGGGCGACTTACGAGCAGTACTTC. This codes for CASSRGAGATYEQYF.

The gene calls are TRBV18 and TRBJ1-1, with a tentative D call TRBD1 (5 bases). Germline V gives CDR1 KGHSH, CDR2 LQKENI. The CDR3 totals 13 residues. Between the trimmed V and J ends, which lost 2 bases and 4 bases, there was a span of 8 bases. The CDR3 nucleotides are TGTGCCAGCTCACCATGGGGGGGCACTGAAGCTTTCTTT. This translates into CASSPWGGTEAFF. The variable domain in full, completed from reference TRBV18 and TRBJ1-1, reads NAGVMQNPRHLVRRRGQEARLRCSPMKGHSHVYWYRQLPEEGLKFMVYLQKENIIDESGMPKERFSAEFPKEGPSILRIQQVVRGDSAAYFCASSPWGGTEAFFGQGTRLTVV.

The chain carries TRBV11-2 and TRBJ1-1; 9 bases align to TRBD1. V trimming: 3 bases; J trimming: 6 bases; junction bases outside the gene matches: 8. Germline V CDR1 and CDR2: SGHAT, FQNNGV. This CDR3 is built from 15 residues. The CDR3 sequence is CASSFRTGEGAEAFF. CDR3 nucleotides: TGTGCCAGCAGCTTCCGGACAGGGGAGGGGGCTGAAGCTTTCTTT. Full variable domain (missing parts from reference TRBV11-2 and TRBJ1-1): EAGVAQSPRYKIIEKRQSVAFWCNPISGHATLYWYQQILGQGPKLLIQFQNNGVVDDSQLPKDRFSAERLKGVDSTLKIQPAKLEDSAVYLCASSFRTGEGAEAFFGQGTRLTVV.

In this sample, this clone turned up once. This rearrangement joins TRBV18 to TRBJ1-3; D remains ambiguous. V dropped 2 bases and J dropped 4 bases, with 12 bases sitting between them. Germline CDR1 reads KGHSH; CDR2 reads LQKENI. The CDR3 consists of 15 residues. The CDR3 loop is CASSPNQVEGNTIYF. The CDR3 region has the DNA TGTGCCAGCTCACCAAACCAAGTAGAGGGAAACACCATATATTTT. Full variable domain (remainder filled in from reference TRBV18 and TRBJ1-3): NAGVMQNPRHLVRRRGQEARLRCSPMKGHSHVYWYRQLPEEGLKFMVYLQKENIIDESGMPKERFSAEFPKEGPSILRIQQVVRGDSAAYFCASSPNQVEGNTIYFGEGSWLTVV.

This chain links TRBV10-3 with TRBJ2-3; D is possibly TRBD2 (6 bases). The CDR3 covers 13 residues. The germline CDR1 and CDR2 sequences are ENHRY and SYGVKD. Trimming left V 8 bases short and J 4 bases short, with 13 bases between. CDR3 residues: CAIAAGSPDTQYF. DNA for the CDR3: TGTGCCATCGCTGCGGGGAGCCCAGATACGCAGTATTTT.

The chain is built from TRBV4-1 and TRBJ1-3, with D uncertain. CDR3 length equals 16 residues. V was shortened by 3 bases and J by 0 bases, with 12 bases between the two germline ends. Germline CDR1 MGHRA, CDR2 YSYEKL. CDR3 sequence (DNA): TGCGCCAGCAGCCACTTGACGCCGGCCTCTGGAAACACCATATATTTT. This translates into CASSHLTPASGNTIYF.

The chain links TRBV6-5 to TRBJ2-7; D possibly matches TRBD1 or TRBD2 (5 bases each). The germline V and J ends were trimmed by 7 bases and 0 bases, with 10 bases remaining between them. CDR1 and CDR2 (germline): MNHEY, SVGAGI. The CDR3 spans 13 residues. The CDR3 region is CASTRGDSYEQYF. DNA for the CDR3: TGTGCCAGCACCCGAGGGGACTCCTACGAGCAGTACTTC.

The V gene is TRBV18, the J gene TRBJ1-4; D remains ambiguous. This CDR3 is 17 amino acids long. From germline, CDR1 is KGHSH and CDR2 LQKENI. Trimming took 1 base from V and 3 from J, leaving 15 bases between them. CDR3 amino acids: CASSPLPGRSANEKLFF. CDR3 nucleotide sequence: TGTGCCAGCTCACCACTTCCAGGAAGGAGCGCTAATGAAAAACTGTTTTTT.

This chain connects TRBV7-9 to TRBJ2-1; 10 bases line up with TRBD2. Losses at the gene ends were 2 bases for V and 7 bases for J; bases not matched to a gene: 5. In germline, CDR1 is SEHNR, CDR2 FQNEAQ (reference sequence). This CDR3 has 15 residues. Here the CDR3 DNA reads TGTGCCAGCAGCTTACAAGCGGGGGGGCAAAATGAGCAGTTCTTC. It is translated as CASSLQAGGQNEQFF.

The chain uses TRBV5-8 and TRBJ2-1; D is uncertain. The CDR3 length is 11 residues. The germline V and J ends were trimmed by 4 bases and 4 bases, with 3 bases remaining between them. CDR1 and CDR2 (germline): SGHTS, YDEGEE. DNA for the CDR3: TGTGCCAGCAGCCCTTACAATGAGCAGTTCTTC. Amino acid sequence: CASSPYNEQFF.

The J gene is TRBJ2-1, the V gene TRBV7-3; 14 bases agree with TRBD2. The J segment lost 8 bases and the V segment lost 5 bases, leaving 2 bases of the junction unmatched. CDR1 and CDR2 (germline): SGHTA, FQGTGA. The CDR3 has 14 residues. The CDR3 DNA follows: TGTGCCAGCAGCCGGACTAGCGGGGGGTATGAGCAGTTCTTC. Translation gives CASSRTSGGYEQFF. Full variable domain (rest looked up from reference TRBV7-3 and TRBJ2-1): GAGVSQTPSNKVTEKGKYVELRCDPISGHTALYWYRQSLGQGPEFLIYFQGTGAADDSGLPNDRFFAVRPEGSVSTLKIQRTERGDSAVYLCASSRTSGGYEQFFGPGTRLTVL.